The clone carrying this T cell receptor (beta chain) was seen just once. The antigen remains unidentified. These data belong to a study of cytomegalovirus exposure and HLA in healthy donors. For the study at large: A prior analysis found around 110 million unique TCR beta sequences from some 190 million T cells.

The study's findings and limits: The likely explanation for a cluster of highly shared sequence variants was sequencing artifact. High sensitivity and specificity were reportedly achieved when the classifier diagnosed cytomegalovirus status. Later analysis placed DRB1 highest and HLA-C lowest in TCR association rates, which differed by HLA locus.

The V gene lost 1 base and the J gene lost 4 bases, with 11 bases spanning the gap. CDR1 SGHTA and CDR2 FQGTGA come from the germline V gene. There are 15 residues in the CDR3. The PCR contained 60 Vbeta and 13 Jbeta primers. Method: immunoSEQ multiplex PCR; TCRdb's copy keeps in-frame clones and lacks some. Of around 150,000 clones in the sample, around 76% were seen once. V is TRBV7-3 and J is TRBJ2-1; D is perhaps TRBD2 (7 bases). Sequencing was performed on PBMCs. The receptor's source is a female donor in good health and CMV-seronegative. The CDR3, as DNA: TGTGCCAGCAGCTTAATGCGGGGGCCGTACAATGAGCAGTTCTTC. It encodes CASSLMRGPYNEQFF.